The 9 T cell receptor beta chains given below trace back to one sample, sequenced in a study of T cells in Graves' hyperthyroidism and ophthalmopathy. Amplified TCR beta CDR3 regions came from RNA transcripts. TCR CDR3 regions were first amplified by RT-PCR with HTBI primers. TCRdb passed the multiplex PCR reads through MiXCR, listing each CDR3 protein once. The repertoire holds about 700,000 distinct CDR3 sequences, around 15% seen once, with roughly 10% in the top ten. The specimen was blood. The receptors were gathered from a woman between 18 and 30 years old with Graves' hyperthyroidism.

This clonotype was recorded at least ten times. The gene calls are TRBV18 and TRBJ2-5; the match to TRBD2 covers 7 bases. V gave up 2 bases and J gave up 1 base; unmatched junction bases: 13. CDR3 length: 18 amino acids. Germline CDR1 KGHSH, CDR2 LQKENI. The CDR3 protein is CASSPESRTRSPQETQYF. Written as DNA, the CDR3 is TGTGCCAGCTCACCAGAATCCCGGACTAGGTCTCCCCAAGAGACCCAGTACTTC.

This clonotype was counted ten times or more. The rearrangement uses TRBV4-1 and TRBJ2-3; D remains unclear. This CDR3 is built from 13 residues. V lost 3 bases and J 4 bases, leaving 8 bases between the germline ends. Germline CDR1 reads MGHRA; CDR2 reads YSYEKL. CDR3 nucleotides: TGCGCCAGCAGCCATAACAGACCAGATACGCAGTATTTT. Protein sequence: CASSHNRPDTQYF.

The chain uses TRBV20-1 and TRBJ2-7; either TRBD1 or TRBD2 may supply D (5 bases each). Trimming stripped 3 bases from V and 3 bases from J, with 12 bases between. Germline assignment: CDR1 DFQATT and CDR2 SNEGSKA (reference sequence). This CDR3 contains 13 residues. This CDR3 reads CSARGRRIYEQYF. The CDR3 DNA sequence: TGCAGTGCTAGGGGGCGGAGGATCTACGAGCAGTACTTC.

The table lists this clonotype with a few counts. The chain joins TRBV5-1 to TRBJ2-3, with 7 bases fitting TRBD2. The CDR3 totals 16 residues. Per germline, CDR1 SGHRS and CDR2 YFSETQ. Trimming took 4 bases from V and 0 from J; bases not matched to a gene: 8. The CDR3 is CASSTNVGGSTDTQYF. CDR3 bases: TGCGCCAGCAGCACGAACGTGGGAGGGAGCACAGATACGCAGTATTTT.

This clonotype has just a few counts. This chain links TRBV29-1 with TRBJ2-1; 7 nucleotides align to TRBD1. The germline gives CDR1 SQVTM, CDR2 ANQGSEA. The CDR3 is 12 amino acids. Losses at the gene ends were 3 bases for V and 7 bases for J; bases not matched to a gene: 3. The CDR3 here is CSVETGRNEQFF. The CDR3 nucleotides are TGCAGCGTTGAGACAGGGCGGAATGAGCAGTTCTTC.

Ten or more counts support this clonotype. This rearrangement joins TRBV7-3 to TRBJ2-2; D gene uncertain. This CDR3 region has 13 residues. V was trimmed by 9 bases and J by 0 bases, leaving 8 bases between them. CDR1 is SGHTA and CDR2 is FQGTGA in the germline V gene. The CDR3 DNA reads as TGTGCCAGTGGCCGGGCGAACACCGGGGAGCTGTTTTTT. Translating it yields CASGRANTGELFF.

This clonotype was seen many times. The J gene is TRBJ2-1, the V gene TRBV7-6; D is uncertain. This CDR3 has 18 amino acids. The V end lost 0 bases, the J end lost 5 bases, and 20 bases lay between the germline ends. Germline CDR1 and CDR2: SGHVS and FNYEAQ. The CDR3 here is CASSLALVGPSANNEQFF. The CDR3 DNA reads TGTGCCAGCAGCTTAGCGCTAGTGGGTCCCTCAGCAAACAATGAGCAGTTCTTC.

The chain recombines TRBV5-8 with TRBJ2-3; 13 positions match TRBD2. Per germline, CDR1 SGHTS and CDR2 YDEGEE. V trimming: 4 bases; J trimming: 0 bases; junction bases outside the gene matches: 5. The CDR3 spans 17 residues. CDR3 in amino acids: CASSGTGLAGSTDTQYF. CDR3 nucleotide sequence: TGTGCCAGCAGCGGGACGGGACTAGCGGGGAGCACAGATACGCAGTATTTT. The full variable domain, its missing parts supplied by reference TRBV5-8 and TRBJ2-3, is EAGVTQSPTHLIKTRGQQATLRCSPISGHTSVYWYQQALGLGLQFLLWYDEGEERNRGNFPPRFSGRQFPNYSSELNVNALELEDSALYLCASSGTGLAGSTDTQYFGPGTRLTVL.

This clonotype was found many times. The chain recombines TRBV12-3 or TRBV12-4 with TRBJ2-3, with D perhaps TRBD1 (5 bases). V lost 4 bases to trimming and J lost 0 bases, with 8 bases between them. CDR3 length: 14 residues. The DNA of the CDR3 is TGTGCCAGCAGTTGGGGCGGTAGCACAGATACGCAGTATTTT. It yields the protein CASSWGGSTDTQYF.